The following is a T cell receptor beta chain sequence with its context. The entry originates in a study of OX40 agonist ivuxolimab in advanced cancers. Study-level background: A history of anti-PD-1, anti-PD-L1 or anti-CTLA-4 therapy was acceptable, and around 36% had some.

The data were produced by immunoSEQ multiplex PCR, yet TCRdb's version contains in-frame clones alone and is incomplete. The sample records some 64,000 clones, about 83% being singletons. Germline V gene sequence: CDR1 SGHAT, CDR2 FQDESV (reference sequence). J lost 2 bases, V lost 6 bases, and 3 bases had no gene match. This CDR3 is 15 amino acids long. The TCR was taken from an adult with an advanced solid tumor such as melanoma, head and neck, liver or kidney cancer. This chain joins TRBV11-1 and TRBJ2-3; 12 positions match TRBD2. Sequencing was performed on CD4+ or CD8+ T cells sorted from blood, taken in a trial of the OX40 agonist ivuxolimab. The CDR3 protein is CASRGTSGYTDTQYF. In nucleotides, the CDR3 is TGTGCCAGCAGAGGGACTAGCGGGTACACAGATACGCAGTATTTT.